This is a list of T cell receptor beta chains from one sample in a study of a mutant IDH1 vaccine in newly diagnosed glioma. Assay: immunoSEQ multiplex PCR; the TCRdb copy retains only in-frame clones and omits some. Here the sample spans around 50,000 clones, approximately 65% being singletons. Their specific antigens are unknown. The source was peripheral blood mononuclear cells (PBMCs), collected from a glioma patient whose treatment included an IDH1 peptide vaccine. These receptor sequences come from a man between 40 and 49 years old with glioma. Some clones in this sample may be carry-over from other donors' samples. The CDR3 runs from the conserved cysteine through the conserved F or W. Each record gives: D gene, CDR3 length, V gene, J gene, CDR3 protein. D genes are given only for firm matches.

D: .
length: 13
V: TRBV27
J: TRBJ1-6
CDR3: CASRLRDTFPLHF

D: .
length: 17
V: TRBV7-6
J: TRBJ2-2
CDR3: CASSLISGLPNTGELFF

D: .
length: 18
V: TRBV7-2
J: TRBJ1-6
CDR3: CASSDRTEGPGSHSPLHF

D: TRBD1
length: 15
V: TRBV5-8
J: TRBJ1-2
CDR3: CASSRGQLYGYGYTF

D: .
length: 14
V: TRBV2
J: TRBJ2-7
CDR3: CASRAGQGGYEQYF

D: .
length: 15
V: TRBV6-1
J: TRBJ1-5
CDR3: CAAQGAGYSNQPQHF

D: .
length: 15
V: TRBV10-3
J: TRBJ1-5
CDR3: CAISDTSALGQPQHF

D: TRBD1
length: 13
V: TRBV5-1
J: TRBJ1-2
CDR3: CASSVGTGNGYTF

D: .
length: 17
V: TRBV7-2
J: TRBJ2-7
CDR3: CASSSLYFGGGGEEQYF

D: .
length: 13
V: TRBV27
J: TRBJ1-1
CDR3: CASKPTGFTEAFF

D: .
length: 13
V: TRBV6-5
J: TRBJ2-7
CDR3: CASSLTSSYEQYF

D: .
length: 14
V: TRBV18
J: TRBJ2-5
CDR3: CASSPSRGGETQYF

D: .
length: 14
V: TRBV29-1
J: TRBJ2-1
CDR3: CSVEEREVDNEQFF

D: TRBD1
length: 14
V: TRBV5-1
J: TRBJ2-7
CDR3: CASSLDGQGYEQYF

D: TRBD1
length: 15
V: TRBV7-2
J: TRBJ1-4
CDR3: CASSGRRGRLEKLFF

D: TRBD2
length: 15
V: TRBV5-4
J: TRBJ2-7
CDR3: CASSLAGTTPYEQYF

D: TRBD2
length: 16
V: TRBV4-2
J: TRBJ2-3
CDR3: CASSPIAAGVTDTQYF

D: .
length: 12
V: TRBV7-2
J: TRBJ2-7
CDR3: CAQGNFSYEQYF

D: .
length: 13
V: TRBV5-6
J: TRBJ1-2
CDR3: CASSFAGNYGYTF

D: TRBD1
length: 14
V: TRBV5-1
J: TRBJ1-1
CDR3: CASSAGQGETEAFF

D: TRBD1
length: 14
V: TRBV9
J: TRBJ2-7
CDR3: CASSARQGTYEQYF

D: TRBD2
length: 13
V: TRBV19
J: TRBJ2-7
CDR3: CASSRGGRYEQYF

D: TRBD2
length: 15
V: TRBV7-8
J: TRBJ2-3
CDR3: CASSLEGRGGNTQYF

D: .
length: 15
V: TRBV4-2
J: TRBJ1-2
CDR3: CASSQDRGGYYGYTF

D: TRBD1
length: 15
V: TRBV5-6
J: TRBJ2-5
CDR3: CASSGPGQTEETQYF

D: .
length: 14
V: TRBV19
J: TRBJ2-3
CDR3: CASSILWRTDTQYF

D: .
length: 15
V: TRBV29-1
J: TRBJ2-7
CDR3: CSVEVGREEHYEQYF

D: .
length: 13
V: TRBV6-6
J: TRBJ2-1
CDR3: CASKGTAAMEQFF

D: .
length: 16
V: TRBV11-2
J: TRBJ2-5
CDR3: CASSSPGGPGPKTQYF

D: .
length: 10
V: TRBV20-1
J: TRBJ1-2
CDR3: CSAGHYGYTF

D: .
length: 15
V: TRBV2
J: TRBJ1-4
CDR3: CASSGVGYGDEKLFF

D: .
length: 14
V: TRBV5-1
J: TRBJ2-7
CDR3: CASRPGTDSYEQYF

D: .
length: 14
V: TRBV9
J: TRBJ1-4
CDR3: CASSKKGSNEKLFF

D: .
length: 14
V: TRBV19
J: TRBJ2-7
CDR3: CASSRPWGEAEQYF

D: TRBD1
length: 16
V: TRBV6-6
J: TRBJ2-3
CDR3: CASSYSGQGDTDTQYF

D: TRBD1
length: 13
V: TRBV7-8
J: TRBJ1-4
CDR3: CASSRDRDEKLFF

D: TRBD2
length: 16
V: TRBV13
J: TRBJ2-3
CDR3: CASSWTSGGLTDTQYF

D: TRBD2
length: 14
V: TRBV25-1
J: TRBJ2-1
CDR3: CASSVDGRSNEQFF

D: .
length: 14
V: TRBV19
J: TRBJ1-5
CDR3: CASSQGTVNQPQHF

D: .
length: 12
V: TRBV29-1
J: TRBJ2-3
CDR3: CSVDRSTDTQYF

D: .
length: 19
V: TRBV7-3
J: TRBJ2-2
CDR3: CASSEEPRSRDTYTGELFF

D: .
length: 16
V: TRBV27
J: TRBJ1-1
CDR3: CASSLRGNGVVTEAFF

D: TRBD1
length: 14
V: TRBV6-5
J: TRBJ2-7
CDR3: CASSNGQGTYEQYF

D: .
length: 16
V: TRBV19
J: TRBJ1-5
CDR3: CASSVGRGDSNQPQHF

D: .
length: 13
V: TRBV2
J: TRBJ1-4
CDR3: CASQAGDTEKLFF

D: .
length: 14
V: TRBV5-1
J: TRBJ1-2
CDR3: CASSLDPGTYGYTF

D: .
length: 16
V: TRBV6-5
J: TRBJ1-3
CDR3: CASSSGLRGSGNTIYF

D: .
length: 13
V: TRBV29-1
J: TRBJ1-2
CDR3: CSVEDRTVGGYTF

D: TRBD1
length: 15
V: TRBV6-5
J: TRBJ2-7
CDR3: CASRQPGQGSYEQYF

D: TRBD1
length: 15
V: TRBV4-1
J: TRBJ2-7
CDR3: CASSPGTGRSYEQYF

D: TRBD1
length: 16
V: TRBV18
J: TRBJ2-3
CDR3: CASSSTDRSRTDTQYF

D: .
length: 12
V: TRBV6-1
J: TRBJ1-2
CDR3: CASSERWDGYTF

D: TRBD2
length: 17
V: TRBV14
J: TRBJ2-1
CDR3: CASSQFGGGASVHEQFF

D: .
length: 12
V: TRBV30
J: TRBJ1-1
CDR3: CAWGRANTEAFF